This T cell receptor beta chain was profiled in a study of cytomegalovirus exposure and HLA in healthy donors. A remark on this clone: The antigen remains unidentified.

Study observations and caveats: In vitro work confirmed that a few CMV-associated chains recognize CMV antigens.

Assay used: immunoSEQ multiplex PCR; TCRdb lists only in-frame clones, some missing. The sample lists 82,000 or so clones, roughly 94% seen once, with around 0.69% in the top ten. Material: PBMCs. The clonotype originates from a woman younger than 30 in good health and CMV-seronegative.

The CDR3 protein is CASSLSSGGPTDTQYF. CDR3 in DNA: TGCGCCAGCAGTCTTTCTAGCGGGGGGCCCACAGATACGCAGTATTTT. The genes are TRBV10-1 and TRBJ2-3; 11 nucleotides agree with TRBD2. J was trimmed by 2 bases and V by 5 bases; bases with no gene match: 6. The CDR3 loop spans 16 amino acids. Germline V lookup: CDR1 WNHNN, CDR2 SYGVQD (reference sequence).